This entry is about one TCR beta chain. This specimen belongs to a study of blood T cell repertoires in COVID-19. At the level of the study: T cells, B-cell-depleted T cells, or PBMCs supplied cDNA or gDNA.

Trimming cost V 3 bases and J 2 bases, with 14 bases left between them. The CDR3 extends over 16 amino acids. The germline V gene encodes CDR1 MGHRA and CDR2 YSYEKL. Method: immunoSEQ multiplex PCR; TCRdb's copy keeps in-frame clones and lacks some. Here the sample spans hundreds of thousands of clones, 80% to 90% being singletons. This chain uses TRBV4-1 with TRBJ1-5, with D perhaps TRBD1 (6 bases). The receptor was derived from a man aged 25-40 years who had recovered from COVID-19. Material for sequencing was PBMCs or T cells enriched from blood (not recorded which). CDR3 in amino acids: CASSHPSGDGNQPQHF. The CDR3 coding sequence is TGCGCCAGCAGCCATCCTTCAGGGGATGGCAATCAGCCCCAGCATTTT.